Presented here are 18 T cell receptor beta chains from one specimen sequenced in a study of CD8+CD57+ T cells in acquired aplastic anemia. TCR beta VDJ and CDR3 were profiled, and genomic DNA was the template. TCRdb re-derived calls from the reads in MiXCR, one entry per CDR3 protein. The data contain hundreds of thousands of distinct CDR3 sequences, roughly 68% of them singletons. The sample taken for sequencing was sorted CD4+, CD8+, or CD8+CD57+ T cells (not recorded which) from PBMCs. The receptors originated from a human donor in good health, serving as a control.

In regard to this clonotype: A read error may produce the germline difference seen at one junction end. The chain recombines TRBV7-9 with TRBJ1-2, with D uncertain. The CDR3 length is 11 residues. Germline CDR1 SEHNR, CDR2 FQNEAQ (reference sequence). CDR3 amino acids: CASSLRPASPF. For the CDR3, the DNA is TGCGCCAGCAGCCTAAGGCCGGCCTCACCCTTC.

The table lists this clonotype with many counts. DNA of the CDR3: TGTGCCAGCAGTTACTCGCACGGGAGAAATGAAAAACTGTTTTTT. Residues: CASSYSHGRNEKLFF. The chain has TRBV6-5 and TRBJ1-4; D ambiguous. The germline CDR1 and CDR2 sequences are MNHEY and SVGAGI. CDR3 length: 15 amino acids. Deletions cut 0 bases from V and 5 bases from J, with 10 bases between.

About this clonotype itself: One junction end does not reproduce the germline sequence, and a read error may be involved. The chain joins TRBV7-3 to TRBJ1-5, with 7 nucleotides matching TRBD1. CDR1 SGHTA and CDR2 FQGTGA come from the germline V gene. The CDR3 contains 16 residues. CDR3 amino acids: CATSCPRTGRGSPQHF. CDR3 in DNA: TGTGCCACCAGCTGCCCTCGGACAGGCCGGGGATCACCCCAGCATTTT.

Turning to this clonotype: Its ends do not fully match the called genes, so a read error is possible. The rearrangement uses TRBV5-1 and TRBJ2-7, with a weak D call TRBD2 (6 bases). The CDR3 has 16 amino acids. Germline V lookup: CDR1 SGHRS, CDR2 YFSETQ. The CDR3 DNA sequence: TGTGCCAGCAGCCTAGTTCTAGCGCGAGGGCGAAACGAGCAGTACTTC. Translated: CASSLVLARGRNEQYF.

This clonotype was counted between two and nine times. This chain connects TRBV20-1 to TRBJ2-1, with TRBD1 identical over 9 bases. Germline CDR1 DFQATT, CDR2 SNEGSKA (reference sequence). V was pared by 6 bases and J by 4 bases, with 7 bases of the junction left unmatched. CDR3 size: 14 residues. CDR3 in DNA: TGCAGTGCATTGGGACAGGGTGAATACAATGAGCAGTTCTTC. As protein: CSALGQGEYNEQFF.

This clonotype came up many times. The rearrangement links TRBV12-3 or TRBV12-4 to TRBJ2-1; the D is unclear. V gave up 3 bases and J gave up 3 bases, with 12 bases separating them. This CDR3 is 15 amino acids long. CDR3 sequence: CASSFSGRIYNEQFF. CDR3 nucleotides: TGTGCCAGCAGTTTTTCTGGGCGGATCTACAATGAGCAGTTCTTC.

This clonotype was observed a handful of times. The chain joins TRBV20-1 to TRBJ2-7, with TRBD1 matching 7 bases. The CDR3 consists of 12 residues. V gave up 5 bases and J gave up 5 bases; unmatched junction bases: 6. Germline V gives CDR1 DFQATT, CDR2 SNEGSKA (reference sequence). CDR3 protein: CSASGTENEQYF. DNA for the CDR3: TGCAGTGCTTCCGGGACAGAAAACGAGCAGTACTTC.

This chain uses TRBV11-2 with TRBJ2-7, with D perhaps TRBD1 (6 bases). This CDR3 has 16 amino acids. Germline lookup yields CDR1 SGHAT and CDR2 FQNNGV. V was cut by 0 bases and J by 1 base, with 13 bases left in between. The chain's CDR3 is CASSLDGAGASYEQYF. CDR3 DNA: TGTGCCAGCAGCTTAGATGGGGCAGGGGCTTCCTACGAGCAGTACTTC.

The chain employs TRBV7-2 and TRBJ2-7; 7 bases are shared with TRBD2. CDR3 size: 12 residues. The germline V gene encodes CDR1 SGHTA and CDR2 FQGNSA. J was trimmed by 6 bases and V by 3 bases; bases with no gene match: 2. The CDR3 is CASSLGGVEQYF. For the CDR3, the DNA is TGTGCCAGCAGCTTGGGGGGGGTCGAGCAGTACTTC. Together with reference TRBV7-2 and TRBJ2-7, the CDR3 gives the full variable domain: GAGVSQSPSNKVTEKGKDVELRCDPISGHTALYWYRQSLGQGLEFLIYFQGNSAPDKSGLPSDRFSAERTGGSVSTLTIQRTQQEDSAVYLCASSLGGVEQYFGPGTRLTVT.

Notes on this clonotype: The CDR3 does not end in the conserved phenylalanine or tryptophan, so this is likely a read error. The V and J genes are TRBV7-9 and TRBJ2-7, with D perhaps assigned TRBD1 or TRBD2 (6 bases each). Germline loops: CDR1 SEHNR, CDR2 FQNEAQ (reference sequence). The CDR3 length is 13 residues. The V end was cut by 6 bases, the J end by 7 bases, with 16 bases between. Here the CDR3 reads CASSVGAGREQYY. DNA for the CDR3: TGTGCCAGCAGTGTGGGGGCGGGGAGGGAGCAGTACTAC.

The gene calls are TRBV2 and TRBJ2-5; 8 bases match TRBD2. V dropped 6 bases and J dropped 10; count of bases not matched to a gene: 10. The CDR3 sequence is 13 residues long. Germline V gene sequence: CDR1 SNHLY, CDR2 FYNNEI. The CDR3 here is CASSSGGGDIQYF. CDR3 sequence (DNA): TGTGCCAGCAGCTCCGGGGGGGGAGACATCCAGTACTTC.

This clonotype showed up just once. The conserved phenylalanine or tryptophan normally closing the CDR3 is absent here, so this likely arose from a read error. The V gene is TRBV2, the J gene TRBJ1-2, with D possibly matching TRBD1 (6 bases). CDR3 size: 13 residues. Germline assignment: CDR1 SNHLY and CDR2 FYNNEI. V lost 10 bases to trimming and J lost 10 bases, with 22 bases between them. The CDR3, as DNA: TGTGCCAAACGGGACACCTCTGTCTCAATCTACACCATC. Protein sequence: CAKRDTSVSIYTI.

This rearrangement joins TRBV9 to TRBJ1-5; a possible D gene is TRBD1 (5 bases). V was trimmed by 0 bases and J by 14 bases, leaving 21 bases between them. This CDR3 comprises 15 residues. Per germline, CDR1 SGDLS and CDR2 YYNGEE. The CDR3 reads CASSVGGVAGHLEHF. CDR3 coding DNA: TGTGCCAGCAGCGTAGGCGGAGTAGCGGGGCATCTAGAGCATTTT.

The chain is built from TRBV12-3 or TRBV12-4 and TRBJ2-4; perhaps D is TRBD1 or TRBD2 (6 bases each). Deletions cut 6 bases from V and 13 bases from J, with 25 bases between. The CDR3 spans 15 residues. The CDR3 sequence is CASSEDRLVKNKQYF. For the CDR3, the DNA is TGTGCCAGCAGCGAGGACAGACTAGTCAAAAACAAGCAGTACTTC.

This clonotype occurred many times. This rearrangement joins TRBV7-2 to TRBJ2-7; 9 bases are shared with TRBD2. The V and J ends lost 5 bases and 2 bases, in that order; junction bases with no gene match: 4. This CDR3 region has 14 residues. Germline V gene lookup returns CDR1 SGHTA and CDR2 FQGNSA. In DNA, the CDR3 is TGTGCCAGCAGCCCTAGCGGGGCTACCTACGAGCAGTACTTC. This gives the protein CASSPSGATYEQYF.

The sample holds many counts of this clonotype. The chain combines TRBV30 with TRBJ2-7; maybe TRBD1 (5 bases). Per germline, CDR1 GTSNPN and CDR2 SVGIG (reference sequence). The ends were cut back, 4 bases at V and 2 bases at J, with 12 bases in the middle. This CDR3 comprises 13 residues. CDR3 bases: TGTGCCTGGAATAGGGGTAAAACCTACGAGCAGTACTTC. Amino acid sequence: CAWNRGKTYEQYF.

The V gene is TRBV5-1, the J gene TRBJ2-5, with 7 bases matching TRBD1. Trimming at V came to 2 bases and at J to 6 bases, leaving 4 bases not matched to a gene. The CDR3 extends over 13 amino acids. Germline CDR1 and CDR2: SGHRS and YFSETQ. The CDR3 loop is CASSFGQDKTQYF. The CDR3 nucleotides read TGCGCCAGCAGCTTTGGACAGGACAAGACCCAGTACTTC.

This clonotype was seen a handful of times. V usage is TRBV10-3 and J usage is TRBJ1-5; D not certain. This CDR3 spans 16 amino acids. The germline gives CDR1 ENHRY, CDR2 SYGVKD. Trimming removed 0 bases at V and 1 base at J, with 10 bases between. The CDR3 bases are TGTGCCATCAGTGAGTCAGGACCGGGGAGCAATCAGCCCCAGCATTTT. Its translation: CAISESGPGSNQPQHF.